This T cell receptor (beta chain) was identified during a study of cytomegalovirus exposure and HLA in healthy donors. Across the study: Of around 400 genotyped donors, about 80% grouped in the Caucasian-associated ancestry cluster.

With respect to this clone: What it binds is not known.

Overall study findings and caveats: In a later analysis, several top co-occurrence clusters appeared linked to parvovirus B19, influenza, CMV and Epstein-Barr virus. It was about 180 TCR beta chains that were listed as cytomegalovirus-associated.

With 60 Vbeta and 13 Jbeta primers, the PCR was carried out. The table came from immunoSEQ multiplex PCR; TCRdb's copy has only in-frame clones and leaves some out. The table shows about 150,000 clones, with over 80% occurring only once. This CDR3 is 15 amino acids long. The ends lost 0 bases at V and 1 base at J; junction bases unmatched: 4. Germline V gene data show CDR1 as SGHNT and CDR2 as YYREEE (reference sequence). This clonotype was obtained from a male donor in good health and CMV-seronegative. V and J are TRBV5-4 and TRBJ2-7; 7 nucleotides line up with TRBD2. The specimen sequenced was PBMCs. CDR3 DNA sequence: TGTGCCAGCAGCTTGGACCCTAGCGGATCCTACGAGCAGTACTTC. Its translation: CASSLDPSGSYEQYF.